Below are 17 T cell receptor beta chains sequenced from a single sample in a study of radiation and T cells in renal cell carcinoma. Using immunoSEQ multiplex PCR, the repertoire was profiled, and TCRdb retains in-frame clones only, with some absent. This sample has 120,000 to 150,000 clones, with about 85% found just once. Time point specified: baseline pretreatment blood. Treatment denoted: 15 Gy SBRT to primary tumor, nephrectomy 4 weeks later. The sample was blood, taken from a patient whose treatment included radiotherapy and nephrectomy. These receptors were collected from a woman in her 70s with renal cell carcinoma.

The rearrangement uses TRBV29-1 and TRBJ2-3; 13 nucleotides match TRBD2. Germline loops: CDR1 SQVTM, CDR2 ANQGSEA. The CDR3 covers 15 residues. Trimming at V came to 4 bases and at J to 3 bases, leaving 4 bases not matched to a gene. The CDR3 here is CSVARTSGGTDTQYF. CDR3 in DNA: TGCAGCGTTGCCCGGACTAGCGGGGGTACAGATACGCAGTATTTT.

This clone was seen only once. V gene TRBV29-1 combines with J gene TRBJ1-2, with 7 nucleotides matching TRBD1. The CDR3 totals 15 residues. Germline-derived CDR1 and CDR2 are SQVTM and ANQGSEA. Trimming removed 1 base from V and 5 bases from J; junction bases left unmatched: 10. The CDR3 here is CSVEAPPTGKYGYTF. CDR3 sequence (DNA): TGCAGCGTTGAAGCCCCTCCGACAGGGAAATATGGCTACACCTTC.

This chain uses TRBV5-8 with TRBJ2-5, with a possible D match to TRBD2 (6 bases). The ends were cut back, 5 bases at V and 1 base at J, with 15 bases in the middle. The germline gives CDR1 SGHTS, CDR2 YDEGEE. The CDR3 is 15 amino acids. The CDR3 here is CASSILAKAQETQYF. The DNA for the CDR3 is TGTGCCAGCAGTATACTAGCTAAGGCCCAAGAGACCCAGTACTTC.

V usage is TRBV27 and J usage is TRBJ1-5, with D possibly being TRBD1 (6 bases). The length of the CDR3 is 16 residues. V gave up 5 bases and J gave up 4 bases, with 18 bases separating them. Germline V gene lookup returns CDR1 MNHEY and CDR2 SMNVEV (reference sequence). This CDR3 reads CASSSTQGRINQPQHF. The CDR3 nucleotides read TGTGCCAGCAGTAGTACACAGGGAAGAATAAATCAGCCCCAGCATTTT.

The J gene is TRBJ1-1, the V gene TRBV5-1; D is uncertain. CDR1 SGHRS and CDR2 YFSETQ come from the germline V gene. The CDR3 extends over 14 amino acids. V lost 0 bases and J lost 0, with 6 bases in between. The DNA of the CDR3 is TGCGCCAGCAGCTTGGACAGACTGAACACTGAAGCTTTCTTT. Encoded protein: CASSLDRLNTEAFF.

The rearrangement links TRBV5-1 to TRBJ2-1; 11 bases map to TRBD2. V was clipped by 0 bases and J by 7 bases; unmatched bases: 3. This CDR3 comprises 15 residues. Germline CDR1 and CDR2: SGHRS and YFSETQ. This CDR3 reads CASSLVRTSGNEQFF. CDR3 nucleotides: TGCGCCAGCAGCTTGGTCCGGACTAGCGGGAATGAGCAGTTCTTC.

The chain has TRBV6-1 and TRBJ1-1; D unresolved. The CDR3 runs to 14 residues. CDR1 and CDR2 (germline): MNHNS, SASEGT. Trimming shortened V by 2 bases and J by 3 bases, and 10 bases separated the two germline ends. The CDR3 sequence: CASSERAAHTEAFF. CDR3 coding DNA: TGTGCCAGCAGTGAACGAGCCGCCCACACTGAAGCTTTCTTT.

The chain carries TRBV11-3 and TRBJ1-1, with a possible D match to TRBD1 (5 bases). Germline loops: CDR1 SGHNT, CDR2 YENEEA. The CDR3 length is 16 residues. Trimming cost V 1 base and J 4 bases, with 16 bases left between them. The CDR3 DNA sequence: TGTGCCAGCAGCTTAGCCCTGGGAGTGGGGGGCACTGAAGCTTTCTTT. Protein: CASSLALGVGGTEAFF.

This clone was observed a handful of times. The chain recombines TRBV5-5 with TRBJ1-1; D possibly corresponds to TRBD1 (5 bases). V was shortened by 2 bases and J by 4 bases, with 12 bases between the two germline ends. The CDR3 extends over 14 amino acids. CDR1 and CDR2 (germline): SGHKS, YYEKEE (reference sequence). In nucleotides, the CDR3 is TGTGCCAGCAGCTTTGCAGGGCTGGTCACTGAAGCTTTCTTT. This sequence encodes CASSFAGLVTEAFF.

The rearrangement links TRBV5-6 to TRBJ1-4; 7 bases map to TRBD1. V lost 0 bases, J lost 5 bases, and 13 bases stayed unmatched. This CDR3 region has 18 residues. From germline, CDR1 is SGHDT and CDR2 YYEEEE. This CDR3 reads CASSLGRGTGVRNEKLFF. In DNA form, the CDR3 reads TGTGCCAGCAGCTTGGGGCGGGGAACAGGGGTGAGGAATGAAAAACTGTTTTTT. Full variable domain (rest looked up from reference TRBV5-6 and TRBJ1-4): DAGVTQSPTHLIKTRGQQVTLRCSPKSGHDTVSWYQQALGQGPQFIFQYYEEEERQRGNFPDRFSGHQFPNYSSELNVNALLLGDSALYLCASSLGRGTGVRNEKLFFGSGTQLSVL.

This chain joins TRBV9 and TRBJ2-3, with 12 bases identical to TRBD2. Per germline, CDR1 SGDLS and CDR2 YYNGEE. CDR3 length: 18 residues. Germline trimming cut 0 bases from V and 4 bases from J; bases unmatched to any gene: 9. CDR3 coding DNA: TGTGCCAGCAGCGTAGATCTAGCGGGGGGGCCAAAGTCAGATACGCAGTATTTT. It is translated as CASSVDLAGGPKSDTQYF.

V and J are TRBV5-1 and TRBJ2-2, with TRBD1 matching 9 bases. V trimming: 5 bases; J trimming: 4 bases; junction bases outside the gene matches: 9. This CDR3 is built from 16 residues. The V gene's germline CDR1 is SGHRS and CDR2 YFSETQ. The CDR3 region has the DNA TGCGCCAGCAGACGGGCCGGGACAGGGATCACCGGGGAGCTGTTTTTT. It translates to CASRRAGTGITGELFF.

The chain uses TRBV7-9 and TRBJ2-3, with no clear D. Per germline, CDR1 SEHNR and CDR2 FQNEAQ (reference sequence). Trimming pared 5 bases from V and 6 bases from J, leaving 15 bases between. This CDR3 spans 14 amino acids. The chain's CDR3 is CASSPAASWDTQYF. CDR3 DNA: TGTGCCAGCAGCCCGGCGGCTTCCTGGGATACGCAGTATTTT.

J is TRBJ1-4 and V is TRBV5-6; 8 bases are shared with TRBD1. V shed 0 bases, J shed 7 bases, and the junction held 5 bases outside the gene matches. The CDR3 runs to 15 residues. Looked up from germline, CDR1 is SGHDT and CDR2 is YYEEEE. The CDR3 protein is CASSLGQGYAEKLFF. The CDR3 DNA sequence: TGTGCCAGCAGCTTGGGACAGGGGTATGCTGAAAAACTGTTTTTT.

The chain employs TRBV7-2 and TRBJ1-1; D not certain. The CDR3 has 13 residues. The V and J ends lost 1 base and 4 bases respectively, with 7 bases between them. CDR1 is SGHTA, CDR2 FQGNSA, per germline. The CDR3 nucleotides are TGTGCCAGCAGCTTAGAGGAGGCCACTGAAGCTTTCTTT. Translated: CASSLEEATEAFF.

The chain employs TRBV19 and TRBJ2-4; TRBD1 matches 7 bases. J gave up 0 bases and V 3 bases, and 5 bases lay outside the gene matches. The germline V gene encodes CDR1 LNHDA and CDR2 SQIVND (reference sequence). This CDR3 contains 16 residues. The CDR3, as DNA: TGTGCCAGTAGTATGGACAGGTCGCTAGCCAAAAACATTCAGTACTTC. It yields the protein CASSMDRSLAKNIQYF.

The CDR3: CASSLGLVRPGELFF. DNA for the CDR3: TGTGCCAGCAGCTTAGGGCTAGTACGGCCCGGGGAGCTGTTTTTT. The V call is TRBV5-4, the J call TRBJ2-2; D is unresolved. CDR1 is SGHNT and CDR2 is YYREEE in the germline V gene (reference sequence). This CDR3 has 15 amino acids. Between the trimmed V and J ends, which lost 2 bases and 6 bases, there was a span of 14 bases.